This TCR beta chain comes out of a study of OX40 agonist ivuxolimab in advanced cancers. Turning to this clone: Its antigen is as yet unknown.

Regarding the study as a whole: People who partly responded at 0.1-3.0 mg/kg had some of the least clonal expansion seen.

Sequencing used immunoSEQ multiplex PCR; TCRdb keeps in-frame clones, though not all of them. The data show tens of thousands of clones, about 91% seen once. After removal of 11 bases from V and 4 bases from J, the junction contained 8 bases not matched to a gene. This CDR3 contains 12 residues. The germline gives CDR1 MNHEY, CDR2 SMNVEV (reference sequence). The clonotype originates from an adult with an advanced solid tumor such as melanoma, head and neck, liver or kidney cancer. This chain connects TRBV27 to TRBJ2-7; 7 bases are a match to TRBD2. Sequencing was performed on CD4+ or CD8+ T cells sorted from blood, taken in a trial of the OX40 agonist ivuxolimab. The CDR3 protein is CASRGGWYEQYF. CDR3 DNA: TGTGCCTCCCGCGGGGGTTGGTACGAGCAGTACTTC.